This is a list of T cell receptor beta chains from one sample in a study of T-cell reconstitution after alpha-beta-depleted transplantation in children. Each CDR3 protein is one row after TCRdb ran MiXCR on the PCR reads. The profile covers fewer than 550,000 distinct CDR3 sequences, with 10% to 12% appearing a single time and less than 15% taken by the ten largest. The starting material was PBMCs, mostly from graft donor cells, obtained 180 days after TCRalphabeta/CD19-depleted stem cell transplant. Every receptor here comes from a female patient aged 2-9 years who had a stem cell transplant for aplastic anemia, so the T cells may come from the graft donor. Each CDR3 is given with its conserved first and last residue. Each record gives: V gene, clone size, J gene, D gene, CDR3 DNA, CDR3 protein. The D gene is left open where the match is weak. Clone sizes are given selectively: once, few, many, or a class where the clone is expanded.

>TRBV4-2|-|TRBJ2-7|TRBD2
TGTGCCAGCAGCCAAGCTCTAAGCGGGAGGCCCTACGAGCAGTACTTC
CASSQALSGRPYEQYF
>TRBV12-3/TRBV12-4|-|TRBJ2-1|TRBD2
TGTGCCTTACTAGCGGGAAGTGTCTCCTACAATGAGCAGTTCTTC
CALLAGSVSYNEQFF
>TRBV6-2/TRBV6-3|-|TRBJ1-5|TRBD1
TGTGCCAGCACCTGGGGACAGATTAATCAGCCCCAGCATTTT
CASTWGQINQPQHF
>TRBV29-1|few|TRBJ2-1|TRBD2
TGCAGCACTACCGGGACTAGCGTCAATGAGCAGTTCTTC
CSTTGTSVNEQFF
>TRBV5-1|-|TRBJ2-7|-
TGCGCCAGCAGCTTGGAGACTTTCGACGAGCAGTACTTC
CASSLETFDEQYF
>TRBV5-4|few|TRBJ2-3|-
TGTGCCAGCAGCTTGATCACCGCTATTACGAGCACAGATACGCAGTATTTT
CASSLITAITSTDTQYF
>TRBV20-1|-|TRBJ2-7|-
TGCAGTGCTAGGGCGGGAAGCTCCTACGAGCAGTACTTC
CSARAGSSYEQYF
>TRBV24-1|-|TRBJ1-5|-
TGTGCCACCAGTAATCGAGTCAATCAGCCCCAGCATTTT
CATSNRVNQPQHF
>TRBV5-1|few|TRBJ1-5|-
TGCGCCAGCAGGTTGGGAGGGCATGAGCCCCAGCATTTT
CASRLGGHEPQHF
>TRBV20-1|-|TRBJ1-2|TRBD1
TGCAGTGTTCCCTACAGGGGGCAGGGGTATGGCTACACCTTC
CSVPYRGQGYGYTF
>TRBV6-1|few|TRBJ2-1|-
TGTGCCAGCAGTGCCTTGATACAAAGCTCCTACAATGAGCAGTTCTTC
CASSALIQSSYNEQFF
>TRBV5-1|few|TRBJ2-1|TRBD2
TGCGCCAGCAGCCCGGGACTAGCGTCCTCATCCTACAATGAGCAGTTCTTC
CASSPGLASSSYNEQFF
>TRBV6-2/TRBV6-3|few|TRBJ1-1|-
TGTGCCAGCAGTTACGGGACTCTCAACACTGAAGCTTTCTTT
CASSYGTLNTEAFF
>TRBV25-1|-|TRBJ2-4|-
TGTGCCAGCAGTTCATCAGGGGCCAAAAACATTCAGTACTTC
CASSSSGAKNIQYF
>TRBV10-2|-|TRBJ2-2|-
TGCGCCAGCCGCCAAGGGATTACCGGGGAGCTGTTTTTT
CASRQGITGELFF
>TRBV12-3/TRBV12-4|-|TRBJ2-7|TRBD2
TGTGCCAGCAGCCGAACCCGCGGACTAGCGGGACAAACCTACGAGCAGTACTTC
CASSRTRGLAGQTYEQYF
>TRBV7-2|many|TRBJ2-1|-
TGTGCCAGCAGCTTACAACCCACGTATCTCTACAATGAGCAGTTCTTC
CASSLQPTYLYNEQFF
>TRBV19|few|TRBJ1-2|-
TGTGCCAGTAGTATCGCCGGACCGAGCTACACCTTC
CASSIAGPSYTF
>TRBV20-1|-|TRBJ2-7|-
TGCAGTGCACCCGTTTCCGGGACGCTCAGCTCCTACGAGCAGTACTTC
CSAPVSGTLSSYEQYF
>TRBV28|few|TRBJ2-7|-
TGTGCCAGCAGTTTAGAGGTGGGAGGTACCTACGAGCAGTACTTC
CASSLEVGGTYEQYF
>TRBV28|many|TRBJ1-2|TRBD1
TGTGCCAGCAGTTCAGGACAGGTCGGCTATGGCTACACCTTC
CASSSGQVGYGYTF
>TRBV5-1|many|TRBJ2-1|TRBD2
TGCGCCAGCAGCCCCCTCAATAGCGGGAGTCGGTACAATGAGCAGTTCTTC
CASSPLNSGSRYNEQFF
>TRBV7-6|-|TRBJ2-1|TRBD1
TGTGCCAGCAGCCCCGGACAGGGGAACCACAATGAGCAGTTCTTC
CASSPGQGNHNEQFF
>TRBV20-1|many|TRBJ2-2|-
TGCAGTGTCCCCGGGGCGAACACCGGGGAGCTGTTTTTT
CSVPGANTGELFF
>TRBV29-1|few|TRBJ2-2|-
TGCAGCGTTGATGGGAGGTACACCGGGGAGCTGTTTTTT
CSVDGRYTGELFF
>TRBV29-1|few|TRBJ2-1|TRBD2
TGCATCGTACGGCGGGAGGGAATTGAGCAGTTCTTC
CIVRREGIEQFF
>TRBV5-1|few|TRBJ2-4|-
TGCGCCAGCAGCTGGGATCCACAGATAGCCAAAAACATTCAGTACTTC
CASSWDPQIAKNIQYF
>TRBV18|few|TRBJ1-5|-
TGTGCCAGCTCACCGATCCAGGGTAATCAGCCCCAGCATTTT
CASSPIQGNQPQHF
>TRBV3-1|-|TRBJ1-2|-
TGTGCCAGCAGCCAAGTGGGTGGCTACACCTTC
CASSQVGGYTF
>TRBV6-1|few|TRBJ2-2|-
TGTGCCGGTCAGGAGAGACCAAACACCGGGGAGCTGTTTTTT
CAGQERPNTGELFF
>TRBV7-8|-|TRBJ1-5|TRBD1
TGTGCCAGCAGCACAGACAGGGTAGAAGATCAGCCCCAGCATTTT
CASSTDRVEDQPQHF
>TRBV6-2/TRBV6-3|few|TRBJ1-1|-
TGTGCCAGCAGTTCGGACTCGTTTACTGAAGCTTTCTTT
CASSSDSFTEAFF
>TRBV12-3/TRBV12-4|-|TRBJ2-1|TRBD2
TGTGCCAGCAGGCCCGGACTAGTCATCTCCTACAATGAGCAGTTCTTC
CASRPGLVISYNEQFF
>TRBV24-1|many|TRBJ2-7|TRBD1
TGTGCCACCAGTGATCACGGGACAGGGTCCGACGAGCAGTACTTC
CATSDHGTGSDEQYF
>TRBV27|-|TRBJ1-2|-
TGTGCCAGCAGTCAGGGAGGTATCTATGGCTACACCTTC
CASSQGGIYGYTF
>TRBV7-9|few|TRBJ2-4|TRBD1
TGTGCCAGCAGCTTTTACCAGGGGGAAAACATTCAGTACTTC
CASSFYQGENIQYF
>TRBV5-1|-|TRBJ2-3|-
TGCGCCAGCAGCTTGGAGTCTAGCTGGCCCTCACCAGATACGCAGTATTTT
CASSLESSWPSPDTQYF
>TRBV4-3|few|TRBJ2-3|TRBD2
TGCGCCAGCAGCCATAGAGCGGGGCCCACAGATACGCAGTATTTT
CASSHRAGPTDTQYF
>TRBV6-1|few|TRBJ2-3|-
TGTGCCAGCAGTCCTCGCGTTAGGACAGCACTTAATCCCGCAGATACGCAGTATTTT
CASSPRVRTALNPADTQYF
>TRBV12-3/TRBV12-4|many|TRBJ2-4|-
TGTGCCAGCACCCGAGCTATATCCCAAAACATTCAGTACTTC
CASTRAISQNIQYF
>TRBV30|-|TRBJ1-5|-
TGTGCCTGGAGTGTATTTCTTGGGGGTAGCAATCAGCCCCAGCATTTT
CAWSVFLGGSNQPQHF
>TRBV29-1|few|TRBJ2-3|-
TGCAGCGCGGGAAGGGTGGATACGCAGTATTTT
CSAGRVDTQYF
>TRBV12-3/TRBV12-4|few|TRBJ1-1|-
TGTGCCAGCAGTGAAAGACGCGTAGACACTGAAGCTTTCTTT
CASSERRVDTEAFF
>TRBV20-1|few|TRBJ1-1|-
TGCAGTGCTCCCACAGGGAAGGGGAACACTGAAGCTTTCTTT
CSAPTGKGNTEAFF
>TRBV12-3/TRBV12-4|-|TRBJ1-1|-
TGTGCCAGCAGCCCAGGGTTCGGGAGGACTGAAGCTTTCTTT
CASSPGFGRTEAFF
>TRBV9|few|TRBJ2-5|-
TGTGCCAGCAGCGTAGAGCAGTACCAAGAGACCCAGTACTTC
CASSVEQYQETQYF
>TRBV6-2/TRBV6-3|few|TRBJ1-2|-
TGTGCCAGCAGTTGGTCGATGAGGGGCCTTAACTATGGCTACACCTTC
CASSWSMRGLNYGYTF
>TRBV20-1|few|TRBJ2-5|TRBD1
TGCAGTGCCTCTTCCAGGGGGCTGGAGACCCAGTACTTC
CSASSRGLETQYF